This TCR beta chain stems from a study of PD-1 and CTLA-4 blockade in melanoma. The CDR3 sequence is 14 residues long. Germline CDR1 and CDR2: MGHRA and YSYEKL. Trimming cost V 0 bases and J 1 base, with 7 bases left between them. The repertoire was sequenced with immunoSEQ multiplex PCR; TCRdb's copy has only in-frame clones and lacks some. This sample carries 25,000 to 35,000 clones, around 93% of them seen once, and the ten largest clones take about 8.6%. The sequence came from a human donor with melanoma. The sample was CD8+ T cells from peripheral blood, taken from a patient given anti-PD-1 treatment. The chain employs TRBV4-1 and TRBJ2-7; weak D call: TRBD1 (6 bases). CDR3 DNA sequence: TGCGCCAGCAGCCAAGAGGGGACATCCTACGAGCAGTACTTC. Translation gives CASSQEGTSYEQYF.